Listed here are 3 T cell receptor beta chains from one sample, sequenced in a study of shared clonotypes between healthy human individuals. The assay was immunoSEQ multiplex PCR, and TCRdb's table has in-frame clones only and misses some. The sample records fewer than 2.5 million clones, 93% being singletons. The specimen sequenced was naive CD4+ T cells from PBMCs. As for subset: CD45RA+ positively selected. These receptors were collected from a man between 18 and 35 years old in good health. Some clones in this sample may be carry-over from other donors' samples.

The chain has TRBV6-6 and TRBJ1-2; D uncertain. The CDR3 consists of 14 residues. Deletions cut 6 bases from V and 0 bases from J, with 11 bases between. Germline lookup yields CDR1 MNHNY and CDR2 SVGAGI (reference sequence). This CDR3 reads CASSRFGANYGYTF. CDR3 coding DNA: TGTGCCAGCAGCCGATTCGGGGCTAACTATGGCTACACCTTC.

V usage is TRBV5-1 and J usage is TRBJ1-1; 7 positions agree with TRBD1. J was trimmed by 1 base and V by 3 bases; bases with no gene match: 6. From germline, CDR1 is SGHRS and CDR2 YFSETQ. CDR3 length equals 15 residues. The CDR3, as DNA: TGCGCCAGCAGCTCTTATGACAGGGAGAACACTGAAGCTTTCTTT. This encodes CASSSYDRENTEAFF.

The J gene is TRBJ1-5, the V gene TRBV6-6, with TRBD1 matching 7 bases. V was clipped by 5 bases and J by 3 bases; unmatched bases: 7. The CDR3 has 15 residues. Germline V gives CDR1 MNHNY, CDR2 SVGAGI (reference sequence). The CDR3 loop is CASSRGTEDNQPQHF. The CDR3 DNA follows: TGTGCCAGCAGTCGCGGGACAGAGGACAATCAGCCCCAGCATTTT.